Listed below are T cell receptor beta chains from one sample, sequenced in a study of siplizumab effects on memory and regulatory T cells. The table came from immunoSEQ multiplex PCR; TCRdb's copy has only in-frame clones and leaves some out. The sample contains some 110,000 clones, 93% of which appear only once. The sequenced material came from Tregs sorted from blood. All receptors come from a human donor in good health. Both conserved end residues are part of each CDR3. The D gene is left open where the match is weak. Size tells how often a clone was seen (once, few, many) or the class of an expanded clone, and some rows leave it out.

CASSREAPGQAVSSYEQYF,TGCGCCAGCAGCCGAGAAGCCCCAGGACAGGCGGTGAGCTCCTACGAGCAGTACTTC,TRBD1,TRBJ2-7,NA,TRBV4-1
CASSLHRTGTFRETQYF,TGTGCCAGCAGCTTACACCGGACAGGGACTTTTCGAGAGACCCAGTACTTC,TRBD1,TRBJ2-5,NA,TRBV5-6
CASRYSTLGNQPQHF,TGTGCCAGTAGGTACAGTACCCTTGGCAATCAGCCCCAGCATTTT,NA,TRBJ1-5,NA,TRBV19
CASSSGLTNSPLHF,TGTGCCAGCAGCTCGGGACTGACAAATTCACCCCTCCACTTT,NA,TRBJ1-6,NA,TRBV5-6
CASSVGQVSYEQYF,TGTGCCAGCAGCGTAGGACAGGTCTCCTACGAGCAGTACTTC,NA,TRBJ2-7,NA,TRBV9
CASSDAAIPNYGYTF,TGTGCCAGTAGTGATGCGGCAATACCTAACTATGGCTACACCTTC,NA,TRBJ1-2,NA,TRBV19
CASSLQGVRQPQHF,TGTGCCAGCAGTTTACAGGGGGTCAGACAGCCCCAGCATTTT,TRBD1,TRBJ1-5,NA,TRBV27
CASSWGGLQRETQYF,TGTGCCAGCAGCTGGGGGGGACTGCAGCGAGAGACCCAGTACTTC,TRBD2,TRBJ2-5,NA,TRBV7-8
CASSQGTGTTYEQYF,TGTGCCAGCAGCCAGGGGACAGGGACGACCTACGAGCAGTACTTC,TRBD1,TRBJ2-7,NA,TRBV4-2
CASSYRGGGEKLFF,TGTGCCAGCAGTTACCGGGGAGGAGGCGAAAAACTGTTTTTT,NA,TRBJ1-4,NA,TRBV6-6
CATSRDLAGEQYF,TGTGCCACCAGCAGAGATCTGGCAGGGGAGCAGTACTTC,NA,TRBJ2-7,NA,TRBV15
CASSYIQGTDTQYF,TGTGCCAGCAGTTACATCCAGGGGACAGATACGCAGTATTTT,NA,TRBJ2-3,NA,TRBV6-5
CASSKGFQETQYF,TGTGCCAGCAGCAAGGGATTCCAAGAGACCCAGTACTTC,NA,TRBJ2-5,NA,TRBV5-6
CASSLLGVGEDIQYF,TGTGCCAGCAGCTTATTGGGCGTTGGAGAGGACATTCAGTACTTC,NA,TRBJ2-4,NA,TRBV7-2
CASSQGRTAADISYGYTF,TGCGCCAGCAGCCAAGGGAGGACAGCCGCCGATATATCCTATGGCTACACCTTC,NA,TRBJ1-2,NA,TRBV4-1
CASSAPGLVLDLYTQYF,TGTGCCAGCAGTGCACCGGGACTAGTATTAGATCTTTATACGCAGTATTTT,TRBD2,TRBJ2-3,NA,TRBV11-2
CASSLAGGKTYNSPLHF,TGTGCCAGCAGTTTGGCAGGGGGCAAGACCTATAATTCACCCCTCCACTTT,TRBD1,TRBJ1-6,NA,TRBV27
CASSKRDRRTDTQYF,TGTGCCAGCAGTAAAAGGGACAGGCGCACAGATACGCAGTATTTT,TRBD1,TRBJ2-3,NA,TRBV7-9
CASSPTGGAGANVLTF,TGTGCCAGCAGCCCAACCGGAGGTGCTGGGGCCAACGTCCTGACTTTC,NA,TRBJ2-6,NA,TRBV9
CASSAGNTEAFF,TGTGCCAGCAGCGCCGGGAACACTGAAGCTTTCTTT,NA,TRBJ1-1,NA,TRBV7-9
CASSYSPGRGYGYTF,TGTGCCAGCAGTTACTCGCCGGGGCGCGGGTATGGCTACACCTTC,NA,TRBJ1-2,NA,TRBV6-6
CASSQDRDGDSPLHF,TGCGCCAGCAGCCAAGACCGGGACGGTGATTCACCCCTCCACTTT,NA,TRBJ1-6,few,TRBV4-1
CASSLYGGLNTGELFF,TGTGCCAGCAGCTTGTATGGGGGCCTGAACACCGGGGAGCTGTTTTTT,NA,TRBJ2-2,NA,TRBV5-4
CASSWTGGQPQHF,TGTGCCAGCAGTTGGACAGGTGGGCAGCCCCAGCATTTT,TRBD1,TRBJ1-5,NA,TRBV6-5
CSVGGRDTEAFF,TGCAGCGTTGGGGGCAGGGACACTGAAGCTTTCTTT,NA,TRBJ1-1,NA,TRBV29-1
CASGFNAWEREGLETQYF,TGTGCTAGTGGTTTTAACGCCTGGGAGCGGGAGGGTCTAGAGACCCAGTACTTC,TRBD2,TRBJ2-5,NA,TRBV12-5
CASSPVIWNYGYTF,TGTGCCAGCAGTCCCGTGATTTGGAACTATGGCTACACCTTC,NA,TRBJ1-2,NA,TRBV27
CASSYSTLSGYTF,TGTGCCAGCAGTTACTCGACCTTATCTGGCTACACCTTC,NA,TRBJ1-2,NA,TRBV6-6
CASSPRQGYGYTF,TGTGCCAGCTCACCGAGACAGGGCTATGGCTACACCTTC,TRBD1,TRBJ1-2,NA,TRBV18
CASSTTNPRDRGFRYGYTF,TGTGCCAGCAGCACGACGAATCCCCGGGACAGGGGATTTAGGTATGGCTACACCTTC,TRBD1,TRBJ1-2,NA,TRBV5-4
CASSLAWGGEAFF,TGTGCCAGCAGCTTGGCCTGGGGCGGAGAAGCTTTCTTT,NA,TRBJ1-1,once,TRBV5-6
CAIREPPGGEGTGELFF,TGTGCCATCAGAGAACCCCCGGGGGGGGAAGGAACCGGGGAGCTGTTTTTT,TRBD2,TRBJ2-2,NA,TRBV10-3
CAISETGSLSVGYTF,TGTGCCATCAGTGAGACAGGATCACTTTCCGTTGGCTACACCTTC,NA,TRBJ1-2,few,TRBV10-3
CASSQVSGGRAEAFF,TGCGCCAGCAGCCAAGTATCCGGTGGACGCGCTGAAGCTTTCTTT,NA,TRBJ1-1,NA,TRBV4-3
CASSPGYGRKYF,TGCGCCAGCAGCCCAGGCTACGGTCGGAAGTACTTC,NA,TRBJ2-7,NA,TRBV4-1
CAWSYYPTGDYEAFF,TGTGCCTGGAGTTATTATCCGACAGGGGATTATGAAGCTTTCTTT,TRBD1,TRBJ1-1,few,TRBV30
CASSAPGLAGRNTQYF,TGTGCCAGCAGCGCCCCCGGACTAGCGGGGAGAAATACGCAGTATTTT,TRBD2,TRBJ2-3,NA,TRBV9
CASSESTAQHSYEQYF,TGTGCCAGCAGCGAGTCGACGGCTCAACACTCCTACGAGCAGTACTTC,NA,TRBJ2-7,NA,TRBV11-2
CASSATSGRAIAHEQYF,TGTGCCAGCAGCGCCACTAGCGGGAGGGCCATTGCTCACGAGCAGTACTTC,TRBD2,TRBJ2-7,NA,TRBV9
CASSGPSGHTDTQYF,TGTGCCAGCAGTGGCCCTAGCGGACACACAGATACGCAGTATTTT,TRBD2,TRBJ2-3,NA,TRBV25-1
CASSLGDRAFSSYNEQFF,TGTGCCAGCAGCTTGGGGGACAGGGCGTTTAGCTCCTACAATGAGCAGTTCTTC,TRBD1,TRBJ2-1,NA,TRBV5-6
CASSQPRDRGGMNTEAFF,TGCGCCAGCAGCCAGCCCCGGGACAGGGGCGGAATGAACACTGAAGCTTTCTTT,TRBD1,TRBJ1-1,NA,TRBV4-1
CASSGSGRGQIYNEQFF,TGCGCCAGCAGCGGCAGTGGTCGGGGGCAAATTTACAATGAGCAGTTCTTC,NA,TRBJ2-1,NA,TRBV5-1
CASSGTSGGDTQYF,TGTGCCAGCAGCGGGACTAGCGGTGGAGATACGCAGTATTTT,TRBD2,TRBJ2-3,NA,TRBV9
CASSLRVRSGSWTEAFF,TGTGCCAGCAGCCTGAGGGTACGGTCAGGGTCCTGGACTGAAGCTTTCTTT,NA,TRBJ1-1,NA,TRBV5-6
CASSQGDTQYF,TGCGCCAGCAGCCAAGGTGATACGCAGTATTTT,NA,TRBJ2-3,NA,TRBV4-1
CAISESWLNYGYTF,TGTGCCATCAGTGAGTCGTGGCTTAACTATGGCTACACCTTC,NA,TRBJ1-2,NA,TRBV10-3
CASSPSNDIQYF,TGTGCCAGCTCACCTAGTAACGACATTCAGTACTTC,NA,TRBJ2-4,NA,TRBV18